One sample yielded the 15 T cell receptor beta chains listed below, sequenced in a study of spatial heterogeneity in lung cancer. Time point described: blood at routine non-recurrence follow-up after resection. Tumor, nontumor lung or frozen PBMC supplied whole RNA, sequenced without sorting. TCRdb re-called the 5' RACE reads with MiXCR, one entry per CDR3 protein. Altogether some 110,000 distinct CDR3 sequences are present, 12% being singletons, with the ten largest covering around a sixth. This sample comprised PBMCs, obtained at follow-up. These receptors were collected from a male donor with early-stage non-small cell lung cancer.

The chain employs TRBV19 and TRBJ1-2, with 8 bases identical to TRBD1. The CDR3 sequence is 17 residues long. Germline V CDR1 and CDR2: LNHDA, SQIVND (reference sequence). V gave up 1 base and J gave up 5 bases; unmatched junction bases: 12. The CDR3: CASSIGAGGAFDYGYTF. The CDR3 bases are TGTGCCAGTAGTATAGGGGCAGGGGGCGCTTTCGATTATGGCTACACCTTC.

The V gene is TRBV18, the J gene TRBJ2-5, with no clear D. The CDR3 has 12 residues. Looked up from germline, CDR1 is KGHSH and CDR2 is LQKENI. Trimming stripped 4 bases from V and 0 bases from J, with 3 bases between. CDR3 loop: CASSRDQETQYF. Written as DNA, the CDR3 is TGTGCCAGCTCACGGGACCAAGAGACCCAGTACTTC.

This clonotype was found many times. This chain links TRBV28 with TRBJ1-5; D unresolved. The length of the CDR3 is 15 residues. From germline, CDR1 is MDHEN and CDR2 SYDVKM. V lost 6 bases to trimming and J lost 0 bases, with 12 bases between them. The CDR3 protein is CASRWEGSSNQPQHF. For the CDR3, the DNA is TGTGCCAGCAGATGGGAAGGCAGTAGCAATCAGCCCCAGCATTTT.

The CDR3 nucleotides are TGCGCCAGCCAAGCGGGGACGAACACAGATACGCAGTATTTT. Protein sequence: CASQAGTNTDTQYF. The V gene is TRBV10-2, the J gene TRBJ2-3, with 7 bases identical to TRBD2. The CDR3 covers 14 residues. From germline, CDR1 is WSHSY and CDR2 SAAADI. The ends lost 8 bases at V and 2 bases at J; junction bases unmatched: 7.

This clonotype was found a few times. The chain links TRBV11-2 to TRBJ1-1, with D perhaps matching TRBD1 (6 bases). The CDR3 contains 14 residues. Germline V lookup: CDR1 SGHAT, CDR2 FQNNGV. V lost 3 bases and J lost 4, with 12 bases in between. This CDR3 reads CASSFPGARTEAFF. The CDR3 nucleotides are TGTGCCAGCAGCTTCCCAGGGGCCCGCACTGAAGCTTTCTTT.

This clonotype has more than one count but fewer than ten. The CDR3 DNA follows: TGTGCCAGCAGCTTGTCGACAGGGCAACGCAATCAGCCCCAGCATTTT. The encoded protein is CASSLSTGQRNQPQHF. This chain uses TRBV7-8 with TRBJ1-5, with TRBD1 matching over 7 bases. The V segment lost 3 bases and the J segment 2 bases; nucleotides outside the gene matches: 7. This CDR3 region has 16 residues. Germline-derived CDR1 and CDR2 are SGHVS and FQNEAQ.

A few counts support this clonotype. In nucleotides, the CDR3 is TGTGCCAGCAGTCCTAGGGGGCTTAGCAATCAGCCCCAGCATTTT. Encoded protein: CASSPRGLSNQPQHF. This sequence joins TRBV12-3 or TRBV12-4 and TRBJ1-5; TRBD1 matches 7 bases. The CDR3 totals 15 residues. V gave up 5 bases and J gave up 0 bases; unmatched junction bases: 4.

The rearrangement links TRBV18 to TRBJ2-6, with D unclear. V shed 4 bases and J shed 0 bases, with 7 bases lying between them. The V gene's germline CDR1 is KGHSH and CDR2 LQKENI. The CDR3 length is 15 residues. The DNA for the CDR3 is TGTGCCAGCTCACAAGGGATCTCTGGGGCCAACGTCCTGACTTTC. As protein: CASSQGISGANVLTF.

This clonotype has at least ten counts. V and J are TRBV4-2 and TRBJ1-6; D is possibly TRBD1 (5 bases). V lost 5 bases to trimming and J lost 14 bases, with 13 bases between them. This CDR3 has 12 residues. Germline lookup yields CDR1 LGHNA and CDR2 YNFKEQ. The CDR3 coding sequence is TGTGCCAGCAGCGGGACCATCCCGACCCTCCACTTT. Its protein product is CASSGTIPTLHF.

This clonotype was counted ten times or more. The rearrangement links TRBV29-1 to TRBJ1-2, with D hard to call. From germline, CDR1 is SQVTM and CDR2 ANQGSEA. The CDR3 has 14 amino acids. Trimming took off 0 bases at V and 0 bases at J, with 8 bases between the two ends. The CDR3 DNA is TGCAGCGTTGAAGATCGGAAACCTAACTATGGCTACACCTTC. Translated: CSVEDRKPNYGYTF.

The CDR3 reads CSAQTSGGHTYNEQFF. The CDR3 region has the DNA TGCAGTGCACAGACTAGCGGGGGGCACACCTACAATGAGCAGTTCTTC. The V and J genes are TRBV20-1 and TRBJ2-1, with 13 bases that match TRBD2. J gave up 2 bases and V 6 bases, and 7 bases lay outside the gene matches. Germline V gives CDR1 DFQATT, CDR2 SNEGSKA (reference sequence). This CDR3 is 16 amino acids long.

This clonotype was observed a handful of times. V is TRBV4-3 and J is TRBJ1-6, with D possibly being TRBD1 (5 bases). Germline-derived CDR1 and CDR2 are LGHNA and YSLEER. The CDR3 spans 16 residues. The V end was cut by 0 bases, the J end by 3 bases, with 9 bases between. The CDR3 loop is CASSQDGGGYNSPLHF. CDR3 DNA: TGCGCCAGCAGCCAAGATGGGGGAGGCTATAATTCACCCCTCCACTTT.

This clonotype was recorded a few times. The chain is built from TRBV28 and TRBJ2-4; D is undetermined. The CDR3 covers 16 residues. Germline assignment: CDR1 MDHEN and CDR2 SYDVKM. V lost 6 bases and J 0 bases, leaving 15 bases between the germline ends. CDR3 sequence reads: CASSLDPRLAKNIQYF. In DNA form, the CDR3 reads TGTGCCAGCAGCTTAGACCCCCGACTAGCCAAAAACATTCAGTACTTC.

The chain uses TRBV13 and TRBJ2-7, with 12 bases identical to TRBD1. Germline V CDR1 and CDR2: PRHDT, FYEKMQ (reference sequence). Trimming at V came to 7 bases and at J to 7 bases, leaving 5 bases not matched to a gene. The CDR3 has 13 amino acids. The DNA of the CDR3 is TGTGCCAGCAAGGGACAGGGGGCGGAGGAGCAGTACTTC. Translating gives CASKGQGAEEQYF. The entire variable domain, with the rest obtained from reference TRBV13 and TRBJ2-7, is as follows: AAGVIQSPRHLIKEKRETATLKCYPIPRHDTVYWYQQGPGQDPQFLISFYEKMQSDKGSIPDRFSAQQFSDYHSELNMSSLELGDSALYFCASKGQGAEEQYFGPGTRLTVT.

The V and J genes are TRBV6-5 and TRBJ2-5; tentatively, D is TRBD1 (5 bases). V shed 2 bases and J shed 4 bases, with 8 bases lying between them. The CDR3 extends over 13 amino acids. The germline gives CDR1 MNHEY, CDR2 SVGAGI. CDR3 protein: CASSYPQGETQYF. The CDR3 DNA reads as TGTGCCAGCAGTTACCCGCAGGGAGAGACCCAGTACTTC.